Below are 28 T cell receptor beta chains sequenced from a single sample in a study of blood T cell repertoires in COVID-19. Repertoires were generated with immunoSEQ multiplex PCR, while TCRdb's copy carries only in-frame clones and drops some. The repertoire has fewer than 95,000 clones, roughly 85% of them found once; the top ten carry 25% to 30%. Sequenced sample: peripheral blood. The source is a man aged 50 to 60 with active or convalescent COVID-19.

V is TRBV2 and J is TRBJ2-1, with 10 nucleotides matching TRBD2. Looked up from germline, CDR1 is SNHLY and CDR2 is FYNNEI. J was trimmed by 7 bases and V by 7 bases; bases with no gene match: 7. There are 14 residues in the CDR3. For the CDR3, the DNA is TGTGCCAGCAAGCGGGAGGGCCAGAGTAATGAGCAGTTCTTC. Translating gives CASKREGQSNEQFF.

This clone was recorded only once. The chain has TRBV6-5 and TRBJ1-2, with a possible D match to TRBD1 (6 bases). Trimming took 6 bases from V and 1 from J, leaving 9 bases between them. Germline CDR1 and CDR2: MNHEY and SVGAGI. CDR3 length: 13 amino acids. CDR3: CASRGQNNYGYTF. The CDR3 nucleotides read TGTGCCAGCAGGGGACAAAATAACTATGGCTACACCTTC.

This clone was seen ten or more times. This chain uses TRBV14 with TRBJ2-7; TRBD1 matches 8 bases. V shed 4 bases and J 2 bases; nucleotides not matched to a gene: 7. Germline CDR1 is SGHDN and CDR2 is FVKESK. This CDR3 is 15 amino acids long. The chain's CDR3 is CASSRTGRGPYEQYF. DNA for the CDR3: TGTGCCAGCAGCCGGACAGGGAGAGGCCCCTACGAGCAGTACTTC.

The chain carries TRBV6-1 and TRBJ1-2; TRBD1 aligns across 10 bases. The V and J ends lost 2 bases and 4 bases, in that order; junction bases with no gene match: 4. The CDR3 covers 15 residues. Germline V gene lookup returns CDR1 MNHNS and CDR2 SASEGT. CDR3 in DNA: TGTGCCAGCAGTGAAAGGGACAGGGGCCCCTATGGCTACACCTTC. The encoded protein is CASSERDRGPYGYTF.

Note on this clone: This same CDR3 is encoded by further DNA sequences in the sample. CDR3: CASSPPGQGNQPQHF. CDR3 nucleotide sequence: TGTGCCAGCTCACCTCCGGGACAGGGAAATCAGCCCCAGCATTTT. The gene calls are TRBV18 and TRBJ1-5; 9 bases are shared with TRBD1. V was pared by 3 bases and J by 4 bases, with 4 bases of the junction left unmatched. The CDR3 totals 15 residues. Looked up from germline, CDR1 is KGHSH and CDR2 is LQKENI.

This clone was observed once. The chain recombines TRBV27 with TRBJ2-7, with D unclear. Trimming removed 5 bases from V and 0 bases from J, with 11 bases in between. The V gene's germline CDR1 is MNHEY and CDR2 SMNVEV (reference sequence). CDR3 length: 14 residues. The CDR3 nucleotides read TGTGCCAGCAGTCCTCTCGCCAGCTCCTACGAGCAGTACTTC. This gives the protein CASSPLASSYEQYF.

The chain employs TRBV14 and TRBJ1-6; 10 bases match TRBD1. The V and J ends lost 4 bases and 8 bases, in that order; junction bases with no gene match: 5. Germline loops: CDR1 SGHDN, CDR2 FVKESK. The CDR3 loop spans 15 amino acids. CDR3 sequence reads: CASSLRQGADSPLHF. CDR3 nucleotides: TGTGCCAGCAGCCTGCGACAGGGGGCCGATTCACCCCTCCACTTT. The full variable domain, with the rest looked up from reference TRBV14 and TRBJ1-6, is EAGVTQFPSHSVIEKGQTVTLRCDPISGHDNLYWYRRVMGKEIKFLLHFVKESKQDESGMPNNRFLAERTGGTYSTLKVQPAELEDSGVYFCASSLRQGADSPLHFGNGTRLTVT.

This chain uses TRBV5-1 with TRBJ2-1; D is possibly TRBD1 (6 bases). The V and J ends lost 6 bases and 4 bases respectively, with 14 bases between them. This CDR3 has 14 amino acids. The V gene's germline CDR1 is SGHRS and CDR2 YFSETQ. The CDR3 nucleotides read TGCGCCAGCAATATCAGGGGACAATACAATGAGCAGTTCTTC. The encoded protein is CASNIRGQYNEQFF.

This rearrangement joins TRBV11-2 to TRBJ2-1, with a weak D call TRBD2 (6 bases). V was shortened by 5 bases and J by 9 bases, with 17 bases between the two germline ends. This CDR3 is built from 14 residues. From germline, CDR1 is SGHAT and CDR2 FQNNGV. CDR3 DNA sequence: TGTGCCAGCAGCCCCGCGAACCAGGGAGGTGAGCAGTTCTTC. Its protein is CASSPANQGGEQFF.

This clone was seen once. This chain links TRBV25-1 with TRBJ2-1; 9 bases are a match to TRBD1. CDR3 length: 17 residues. In germline, CDR1 is MGHDK, CDR2 SYGVNS. Trimming took 5 bases from V and 5 from J; bases not matched to a gene: 13. In DNA form, the CDR3 reads TGTGCCAGCAGTCCAATGCCGGGACAGGGTAAACACAATGAGCAGTTCTTC. Amino acid sequence: CASSPMPGQGKHNEQFF.

The gene calls are TRBV10-3 and TRBJ1-6; D remains unclear. V shed 7 bases and J shed 6 bases, with 7 bases lying between them. Looked up from germline, CDR1 is ENHRY and CDR2 is SYGVKD. There are 12 residues in the CDR3. The CDR3 nucleotides are TGTGCCATCACTTCGGGTAATTCACCCCTCCACTTT. The encoded protein is CAITSGNSPLHF.

This chain connects TRBV5-1 to TRBJ2-7; 7 nucleotides match TRBD1. This CDR3 is built from 15 residues. Trimming removed 0 bases from V and 7 bases from J; junction bases left unmatched: 10. The germline CDR1 and CDR2 sequences are SGHRS and YFSETQ. This CDR3 is CASSLDRGPLREQYF. The DNA for the CDR3 is TGCGCCAGCAGCTTGGATAGGGGGCCCTTAAGGGAGCAGTACTTC.

The chain employs TRBV29-1 and TRBJ2-6, with D unclear. Germline V gives CDR1 SQVTM, CDR2 ANQGSEA. Trimming shortened V by 5 bases and J by 0 bases, and 5 bases separated the two germline ends. The CDR3 is 13 amino acids. The DNA of the CDR3 is TGCAGCGTTTTGAGCTCTGGGGCCAACGTCCTGACTTTC. Translated: CSVLSSGANVLTF.

The chain carries TRBV24-1 and TRBJ2-3; D is uncertain. The V gene lost 0 bases and the J gene lost 6 bases, with 3 bases spanning the gap. CDR3 length: 12 residues. CDR1 is KGHDR and CDR2 is SFDVKD in the germline V gene. CDR3 in amino acids: CATSDLRDTQYF. CDR3 sequence (DNA): TGTGCCACCAGTGATTTGCGGGATACGCAGTATTTT.

This chain connects TRBV19 to TRBJ2-1, with 12 bases matching TRBD1. Germline CDR1 reads LNHDA; CDR2 reads SQIVND (reference sequence). The CDR3 contains 15 residues. The J segment lost 5 bases and the V segment lost 3 bases, leaving 2 bases of the junction unmatched. CDR3 in DNA: TGTGCCAGTAGTATGGGACAGGGGGCGCACAATGAGCAGTTCTTC. This encodes CASSMGQGAHNEQFF.

V and J are TRBV7-2 and TRBJ2-5; TRBD2 aligns across 7 bases. Looked up from germline, CDR1 is SGHTA and CDR2 is FQGNSA. V was clipped by 2 bases and J by 0 bases; unmatched bases: 6. The CDR3 is made up of 16 amino acids. Here the CDR3 reads CASSLLGGGYQETQYF. CDR3 DNA: TGTGCCAGCAGCTTACTTGGGGGGGGGTACCAAGAGACCCAGTACTTC.

The V and J genes are TRBV6-5 and TRBJ1-1, with TRBD1 identical over 8 bases. In germline, CDR1 is MNHEY, CDR2 SVGAGI. The CDR3 is made up of 14 amino acids. Germline trimming cut 0 bases from V and 4 bases from J; bases unmatched to any gene: 1. For the CDR3, the DNA is TGTGCCAGCAGTTACTCGACAGGGGTCACTGAAGCTTTCTTT. This encodes CASSYSTGVTEAFF.

V and J are TRBV19 and TRBJ1-3; perhaps TRBD1 as D (6 bases). Germline V lookup: CDR1 LNHDA, CDR2 SQIVND (reference sequence). Trimming pared 5 bases from V and 0 bases from J, leaving 11 bases between. The CDR3 contains 15 residues. The DNA of the CDR3 is TGTGCCAGTAGTCCCGACAGGATCTCTGGAAACACCATATATTTT. Encoded protein: CASSPDRISGNTIYF.

The chain carries TRBV6-6 and TRBJ2-7; the D gene is possibly TRBD2 (6 bases). CDR3 size: 14 residues. Trimming stripped 6 bases from V and 6 bases from J, with 18 bases between. The germline CDR1 and CDR2 sequences are MNHNY and SVGAGI (reference sequence). The CDR3 loop is CASSRWISEGEQYF. CDR3 coding DNA: TGTGCCAGCAGCCGGTGGATATCGGAGGGCGAGCAGTACTTC.

This clone has only a few counts. J is TRBJ1-2 and V is TRBV28, with D perhaps matching TRBD1 (6 bases). The CDR3 has 14 amino acids. Germline CDR1 MDHEN, CDR2 SYDVKM. V was cut by 6 bases and J by 1 base, with 12 bases left in between. CDR3 sequence reads: CASSPQGHNYGYTF. Written as DNA, the CDR3 is TGTGCCAGCAGCCCTCAGGGGCATAACTATGGCTACACCTTC.

There are a few counts of this clone. The gene calls are TRBV30 and TRBJ2-2; D may be TRBD2 (6 bases). V was shortened by 1 base and J by 3 bases, with 6 bases between the two germline ends. The CDR3 sequence is 13 residues long. CDR1 and CDR2 from the germline V gene are GTSNPN and SVGIG (reference sequence). The CDR3 coding sequence is TGTGCCTGGAGTGGGGACTACACCGGGGAGCTGTTTTTT. Encoded protein: CAWSGDYTGELFF.

The chain is built from TRBV6-1 and TRBJ1-5, with a weak D call TRBD1 (6 bases). V lost 2 bases and J lost 5, with 13 bases in between. The CDR3 has 15 amino acids. Germline CDR1 MNHNS, CDR2 SASEGT. DNA of the CDR3: TGTGCCAGCAGTGAATCTGGGGCAGGGGATCAGCCCCAGCATTTT. It is translated as CASSESGAGDQPQHF.

The rearrangement links TRBV6-5 to TRBJ2-7, with a weak D call TRBD1 (5 bases). CDR1 and CDR2 (germline): MNHEY, SVGAGI. Trimming cost V 6 bases and J 3 bases, with 9 bases left between them. The CDR3 has 12 amino acids. The CDR3 loop is CASSRVSYEQYF. The CDR3 nucleotides read TGTGCCAGCAGCAGGGTAAGCTACGAGCAGTACTTC.

V is TRBV5-1 and J is TRBJ2-5; no clear D. V was clipped by 1 base and J by 3 bases, with 16 bases between them. There are 16 residues in the CDR3. The germline CDR1 and CDR2 sequences are SGHRS and YFSETQ. The DNA for the CDR3 is TGCGCCAGCAGCTTGTTCCCCCTCCGCGGTGAAGAGACCCAGTACTTC. As protein: CASSLFPLRGEETQYF.

The V gene is TRBV15, the J gene TRBJ1-3, with 7 bases fitting TRBD1. The CDR3 totals 15 residues. The germline V gene has CDR1 LNHNV and CDR2 YYDKDF (reference sequence). V lost 0 bases, J lost 3 bases, and 2 bases stayed unmatched. The CDR3 reads CATSRDHRGGNTIYF. In DNA, the CDR3 is TGTGCCACCAGCAGAGATCACAGGGGTGGAAACACCATATATTTT.

The chain uses TRBV21-1 and TRBJ1-4. TRBV21-1 corresponds to a pseudogene. The CDR3 has 13 residues. CDR3 sequence reads: CARGGSPNEKLFF. The CDR3 nucleotides are TGTGCCAGGGGGGGAAGCCCTAATGAAAAACTGTTTTTT.

This clone was recorded at least ten times. The identical CDR3 is also encoded by other nucleotide sequences in the sample. The CDR3 DNA sequence: TGTGCCAGCAGCTTAGCGGGACAGGGCCACTATGGCTACACCTTC. Its protein is CASSLAGQGHYGYTF. The V and J genes are TRBV7-8 and TRBJ1-2, with 9 bases matching TRBD1. Germline assignment: CDR1 SGHVS and CDR2 FQNEAQ. Trimming took 0 bases from V and 3 from J; bases not matched to a gene: 2. The CDR3 consists of 15 residues.

CDR3 bases: TGTGCCAGCAGCGCACGTGGGACAGGGGAAAGCAATCAGCCCCAGCATTTT. Translation gives CASSARGTGESNQPQHF. This rearrangement joins TRBV27 to TRBJ1-5; TRBD1 matches 10 bases. V lost 6 bases, J lost 1 base, and 9 bases stayed unmatched. There are 17 residues in the CDR3. Germline CDR1 MNHEY, CDR2 SMNVEV (reference sequence).